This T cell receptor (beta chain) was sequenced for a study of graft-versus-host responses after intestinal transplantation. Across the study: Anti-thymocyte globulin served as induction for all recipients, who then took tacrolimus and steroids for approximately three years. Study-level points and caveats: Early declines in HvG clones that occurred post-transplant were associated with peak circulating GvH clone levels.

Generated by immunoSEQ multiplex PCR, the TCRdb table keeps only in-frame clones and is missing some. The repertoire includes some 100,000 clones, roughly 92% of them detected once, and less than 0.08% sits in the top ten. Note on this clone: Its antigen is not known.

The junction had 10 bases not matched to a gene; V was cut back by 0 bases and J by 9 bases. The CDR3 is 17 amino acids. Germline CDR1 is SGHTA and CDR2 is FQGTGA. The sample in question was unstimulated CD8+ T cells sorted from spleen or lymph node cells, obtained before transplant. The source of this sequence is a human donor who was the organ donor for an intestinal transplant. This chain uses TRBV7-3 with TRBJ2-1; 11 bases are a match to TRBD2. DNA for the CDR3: TGTGCCAGCAGCTTAACGGCTAGCGGGGGGCCCCTGGGTGAGCAGTTCTTC. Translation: CASSLTASGGPLGEQFF.